This T cell receptor beta chain was profiled in a study of blood T cell repertoires in COVID-19. Study-level background: Acute-phase and convalescent COVID-19 samples originated in the United States, Italy and Spain. PBMCs, B-cell-depleted T cells, or T cells were the source of the cDNA or gDNA that made up the material.

Between the trimmed V and J ends, which lost 6 bases and 0 bases, there was a span of 16 bases. The germline V gene encodes CDR1 SGHTA and CDR2 FQGNSA. The CDR3 contains 16 residues. Original data processing: For nucleated cells, counts were estimated from reference gene primer amplification. Clones were read by immunoSEQ multiplex PCR, and TCRdb kept only the in-frame ones, dropping some. From that table come the V and J calls and clone size; the DNA was used to work out D and trimming. Among 200,000 to 300,000 clones listed, around 84% were seen once. The sample taken for sequencing was peripheral blood. J is TRBJ2-3 and V is TRBV7-2, with D possibly matching TRBD2 (6 bases). This receptor was obtained from a woman aged 70-85 years with active or convalescent COVID-19. The CDR3 DNA reads TGTGCCAGCAGTTTTTCCCCCGGGGGTAGCACAGATACGCAGTATTTT. Encoded protein: CASSFSPGGSTDTQYF.